The T cell receptor (beta chain) described here comes from a study of shared clonotypes between healthy human individuals. Study findings and constraints: With few donors, the genetic and exposure-history diversity represented was limited.

Germline lookup yields CDR1 GTSNPN and CDR2 SVGIG (reference sequence). The CDR3 has 13 amino acids. Deletions cut 0 bases from V and 7 bases from J, with 10 bases between. Details on this clone: Its antigen is still unknown. Other DNA sequences in the sample encode the same CDR3.

Ten immunoSEQ deep assay plates were used to sequence unsorted PBMC DNA. Profiled with immunoSEQ multiplex PCR; TCRdb holds only in-frame clones, not every one. The sample carries 450,000 to 650,000 clones, around 77% recorded once. The TCR originated in a woman aged 40 to 50 in good health. Some clones in this sample may be carry-over from other donors' samples. Sequences were obtained from PBMCs. This sequence joins TRBV30 and TRBJ1-5; maybe TRBD1 (5 bases). CDR3 nucleotides: TGTGCCTGGAGTGTATCTGGGGGGCAGCCCCAGCATTTT. Its translation: CAWSVSGGQPQHF.